Listed below are T cell receptor beta chains from one sample, sequenced in a study of pediatric ulcerative colitis. Using immunoSEQ multiplex PCR, the repertoire was profiled, and TCRdb retains in-frame clones only, with some absent. The sample has tens of thousands of clones, under 80% seen once; the top ten hold roughly 3.4%. The sequenced sample was gut tissue. The receptor source for this set is a girl aged 10-17 years with moderate ulcerative colitis. The CDR3 runs from the conserved cysteine through the conserved F or W. D genes are given only for firm matches. The size field is filled for only some rows; it gives once, few, many or a size class.

>TRBV14|NA|TRBJ2-1|NA
TGTGCCAGCAGCCAAGTCGGGGCGGCATACTCCTACAATGAGCAGTTCTTC
CASSQVGAAYSYNEQFF
>TRBV5-1|NA|TRBJ2-5|NA
TGCGCCAGCAGCTTAGGCTTGAGGACAGAAGAGACCCAGTACTTC
CASSLGLRTEETQYF
>TRBV5-4|NA|TRBJ1-2|NA
TGTGCCAGCAGCCGTGAGGGGGGCTACACCTTC
CASSREGGYTF
>TRBV5-4|NA|TRBJ1-6|NA
TGTGCCAGCAGCTTGGATTGGCGGACTAATTCACCCCTCCACTTT
CASSLDWRTNSPLHF
>TRBV20-1|NA|TRBJ1-1|TRBD1
TGCAGTGTATCACAGGGGACTGAAGCTTTCTTT
CSVSQGTEAFF
>TRBV28|NA|TRBJ2-7|NA
TGTGCCAGCAGCCTCAGGGAGTTGGGCGAGCAGTACTTC
CASSLRELGEQYF
>TRBV29-1|NA|TRBJ1-1|NA
TGCAGCGTTGTGGGAGGCTGGGGCACTGAAGCTTTCTTT
CSVVGGWGTEAFF
>TRBV6-5|NA|TRBJ2-7|NA
TGTGCCAGCAGTCGCCCAACAGGGACCCACGAGCAGTACTTC
CASSRPTGTHEQYF
>TRBV19|NA|TRBJ2-5|NA
TGTGCCAGTAGTAATGGGGGTAGTGAGGAGACCCAGTACTTC
CASSNGGSEETQYF
>TRBV27|NA|TRBJ2-3|NA
TGTGCCAGCAGGGGGTTGGCAGGGGCGCTAAATACGCAGTATTTT
CASRGLAGALNTQYF
>TRBV7-9|NA|TRBJ2-5|NA
TGTGCCAGCAGCTTAGTCGGGGAGACCCAGTACTTC
CASSLVGETQYF
>TRBV5-8|NA|TRBJ1-5|TRBD1
TGTGCCAGCAGCTTACAGGGGGCTCTCAGCAATCAGCCCCAGCATTTT
CASSLQGALSNQPQHF
>TRBV5-6|NA|TRBJ1-6|NA
TGTGCCAGCAGCGCTACAGGGTATTCACCCCTCCACTTT
CASSATGYSPLHF
>TRBV6-5|NA|TRBJ2-1|NA
TGTGCCAGCAGTTACGGGCGGGAGCAGTTCTTC
CASSYGREQFF
>TRBV5-1|NA|TRBJ1-4|NA
TGCGCCAGCAGCTTTGGGGGACGGAATAATGAAAAACTGTTTTTT
CASSFGGRNNEKLFF
>TRBV18|NA|TRBJ2-1|NA
TGTGCCAGCTCACCGAGCATTAGCTCCTACAATGAGCAGTTCTTC
CASSPSISSYNEQFF
>TRBV5-1|NA|TRBJ2-5|NA
TGCGCCAGCAGCCCATCACAGGCGACATACCAAGAGACCCAGTACTTC
CASSPSQATYQETQYF
>TRBV7-3|NA|TRBJ1-2|TRBD1
TGTGCCAGCAGCTTAACAGGCACCGGGACAGGGTATGGCTACACCTTC
CASSLTGTGTGYGYTF
>TRBV19|once|TRBJ1-1|NA
TGTGCCAGTTTTCCGGCGGACAGGAACACTGAAGCTTTCTTT
CASFPADRNTEAFF
>TRBV9|NA|TRBJ1-5|TRBD1
TGTGCCAGCAGCGCCGGGACAGGGGACCAGCCCCAGCATTTT
CASSAGTGDQPQHF
>TRBV5-6|NA|TRBJ2-1|TRBD1
TGTGCCAGCAGCTACGATCAGACAGGGGTCGATGAGCAGTTCTTC
CASSYDQTGVDEQFF
>TRBV6-1|NA|TRBJ2-7|TRBD2
TGTGCCAGCAGTGACCCGGGACTAGCGGCATCCTACGAGCAGTACTTC
CASSDPGLAASYEQYF
>TRBV18|NA|TRBJ1-4|NA
TGTGCCAGCTCACCACCCACGCCACAGAATGAAAAACTGTTTTTT
CASSPPTPQNEKLFF
>TRBV7-9|NA|TRBJ1-4|TRBD1
TGTGCCAGCAGCAGGGACAGAGATGAAAAACTGTTTTTT
CASSRDRDEKLFF
>TRBV11-2|NA|TRBJ2-7|NA
TGTGCCAGCAGCTGGGCAGGGAACTACGAGCAGTACTTC
CASSWAGNYEQYF
>TRBV30|NA|TRBJ2-2|NA
TGTGCCTTCCGGACCACCGGGGAGCTGTTTTTT
CAFRTTGELFF
>TRBV7-6|NA|TRBJ1-5|NA
TGTGCCAGCAGCTTATTTCGGGGAAATCAGCCCCAGCATTTT
CASSLFRGNQPQHF
>TRBV19|NA|TRBJ2-7|TRBD2
TGTGCCAGTAGCATGAGCGGGAGGGCTTCCCACGAGCAGTACTTC
CASSMSGRASHEQYF
>TRBV19|NA|TRBJ2-5|NA
TGTGCCAGTAGTACAGGGAATCAAGAGACCCAGTACTTC
CASSTGNQETQYF
>TRBV6-1|NA|TRBJ1-2|NA
TGTGCCATCGTGACCTGGGAGGGCTATGGCTACACCTTC
CAIVTWEGYGYTF
>TRBV6-6|NA|TRBJ1-1|NA
TGTGCCAGCAGTTACCCTGGGGGGAACACTGAAGCTTTCTTT
CASSYPGGNTEAFF
>TRBV5-1|NA|TRBJ2-7|TRBD1
TGCGCCAGCAGCTTGGGAGGACAGGCAGGCTACTACGAGCAGTACTTC
CASSLGGQAGYYEQYF
>TRBV7-2|NA|TRBJ1-2|TRBD1
TGTGCCAGCAGCTTAGTGACAGGGGATGGCTACACCTTC
CASSLVTGDGYTF
>TRBV28|NA|TRBJ1-2|NA
TGTGCCAGCAGTTCCCAGAACTATGGCTACACCTTC
CASSSQNYGYTF
>TRBV9|once|TRBJ1-4|NA
TGTGCCAGCAGCGTAGAGGGTAACTTCTCCGCAGGGGCGATTATGTTTGCAACTAATGAAAAACTGTTTTTT
CASSVEGNFSAGAIMFATNEKLFF
>TRBV7-8|once|TRBJ2-7|NA
TGTGCCAGCAGCTTAGGATCGGCTGGGAACTCCTACGAGCAGTACTTC
CASSLGSAGNSYEQYF
>TRBV5-4|once|TRBJ2-1|NA
TGTGCCAGCAGCTTGGTTTCCGTGCAGGAGCAGTTCTTC
CASSLVSVQEQFF
>TRBV6-5|NA|TRBJ1-5|TRBD1
TGTGCCAGCAGTCGCGACAGGGCCCACAATCAGCCCCAGCATTTT
CASSRDRAHNQPQHF
>TRBV5-1|once|TRBJ2-5|TRBD2
TGCGCCAGCAGCTTGGTCCCGACTAGCGGGGGCGAGACCCAGTACTTC
CASSLVPTSGGETQYF
>TRBV7-7|NA|TRBJ2-5|NA
TGTGCCAGCAGCTCGAATCGCGGGGTGCAAGAGACCCAGTACTTC
CASSSNRGVQETQYF
>TRBV18|few|TRBJ1-6|NA
TGTGCCAGCTCACAAGACGGGAACAATTCACCCCTCCACTTT
CASSQDGNNSPLHF
>TRBV7-6|NA|TRBJ2-3|NA
TGTGCCAGCAGCCTTGACACAGATACGCAGTATTTT
CASSLDTDTQYF
>TRBV5-4|once|TRBJ2-3|NA
TGTGCCAGCGGCGTGCGCACAGATACGCAGTATTTT
CASGVRTDTQYF
>TRBV4-2|NA|TRBJ2-1|NA
TGTGCCAGCAGCCAAGGGGGGCTAGCGCCTGGCTGGGATGAGCAGTTCTTC
CASSQGGLAPGWDEQFF